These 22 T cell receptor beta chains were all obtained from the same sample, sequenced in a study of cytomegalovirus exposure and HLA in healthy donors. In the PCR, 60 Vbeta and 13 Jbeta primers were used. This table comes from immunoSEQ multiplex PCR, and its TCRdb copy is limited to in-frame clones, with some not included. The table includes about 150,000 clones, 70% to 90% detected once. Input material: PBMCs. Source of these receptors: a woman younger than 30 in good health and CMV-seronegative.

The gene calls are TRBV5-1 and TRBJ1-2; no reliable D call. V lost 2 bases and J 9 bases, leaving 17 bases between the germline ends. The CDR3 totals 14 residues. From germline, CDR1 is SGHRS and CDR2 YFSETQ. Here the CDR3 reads CASSFRGFDGSYTF. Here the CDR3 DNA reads TGCGCCAGCAGCTTCCGAGGGTTTGACGGGAGCTACACCTTC.

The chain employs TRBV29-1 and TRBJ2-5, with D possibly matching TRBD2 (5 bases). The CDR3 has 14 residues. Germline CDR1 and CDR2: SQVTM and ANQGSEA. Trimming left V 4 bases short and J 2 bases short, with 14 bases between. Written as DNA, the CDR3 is TGCAGCGTTGGAGCGGTCCTGAAACAAGAGACCCAGTACTTC. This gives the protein CSVGAVLKQETQYF.

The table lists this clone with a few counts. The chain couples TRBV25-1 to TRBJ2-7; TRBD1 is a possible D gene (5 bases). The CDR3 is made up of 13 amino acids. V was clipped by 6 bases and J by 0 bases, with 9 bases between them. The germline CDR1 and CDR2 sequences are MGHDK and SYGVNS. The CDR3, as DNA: TGTGCCAGCAGGGTCCAGGGCTCCTACGAGCAGTACTTC. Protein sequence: CASRVQGSYEQYF.

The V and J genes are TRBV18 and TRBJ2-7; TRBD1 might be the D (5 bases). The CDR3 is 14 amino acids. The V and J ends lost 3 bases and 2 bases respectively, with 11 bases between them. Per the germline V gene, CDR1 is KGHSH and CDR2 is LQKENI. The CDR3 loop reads CASSPVAGTYEQYF. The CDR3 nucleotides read TGTGCCAGCTCACCTGTGGCAGGGACCTACGAGCAGTACTTC.

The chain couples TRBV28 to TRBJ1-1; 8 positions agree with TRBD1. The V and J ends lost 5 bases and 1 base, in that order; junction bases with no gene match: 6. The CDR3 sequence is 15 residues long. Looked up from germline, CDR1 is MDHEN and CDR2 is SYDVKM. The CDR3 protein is CASSAWGTGNTEAFF. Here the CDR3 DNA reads TGTGCCAGCAGTGCCTGGGGGACAGGGAACACTGAAGCTTTCTTT. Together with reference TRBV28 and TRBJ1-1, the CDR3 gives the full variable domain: DVKVTQSSRYLVKRTGEKVFLECVQDMDHENMFWYRQDPGLGLRLIYFSYDVKMKEKGDIPEGYSVSREKKERFSLILESASTNQTSMYLCASSAWGTGNTEAFFGQGTRLTVV.

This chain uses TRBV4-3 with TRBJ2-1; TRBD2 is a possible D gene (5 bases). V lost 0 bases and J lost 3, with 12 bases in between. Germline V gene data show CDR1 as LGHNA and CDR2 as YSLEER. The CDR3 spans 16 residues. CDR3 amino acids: CASSQDRIRGYNEQFF. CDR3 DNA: TGCGCCAGCAGCCAAGATAGGATCCGGGGCTACAATGAGCAGTTCTTC.

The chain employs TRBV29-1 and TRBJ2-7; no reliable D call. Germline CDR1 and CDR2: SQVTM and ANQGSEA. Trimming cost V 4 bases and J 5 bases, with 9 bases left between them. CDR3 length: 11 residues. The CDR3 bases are TGCAGCGTTGGGTCCGGAGACGAGCAGTACTTC. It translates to CSVGSGDEQYF.

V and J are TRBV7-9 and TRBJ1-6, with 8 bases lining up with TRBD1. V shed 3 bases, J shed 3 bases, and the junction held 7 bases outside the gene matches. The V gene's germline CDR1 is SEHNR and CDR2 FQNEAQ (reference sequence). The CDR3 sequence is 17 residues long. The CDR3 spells CASSFQGASNYNSPLHF. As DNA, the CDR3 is TGTGCCAGCAGCTTCCAGGGGGCCTCCAACTATAATTCACCCCTCCACTTT.

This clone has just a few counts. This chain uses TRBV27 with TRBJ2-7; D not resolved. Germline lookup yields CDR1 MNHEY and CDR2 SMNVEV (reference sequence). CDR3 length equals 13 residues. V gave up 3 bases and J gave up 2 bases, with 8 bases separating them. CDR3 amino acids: CASSLAGTYEQYF. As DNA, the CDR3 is TGTGCCAGCAGTTTGGCAGGAACCTACGAGCAGTACTTC.

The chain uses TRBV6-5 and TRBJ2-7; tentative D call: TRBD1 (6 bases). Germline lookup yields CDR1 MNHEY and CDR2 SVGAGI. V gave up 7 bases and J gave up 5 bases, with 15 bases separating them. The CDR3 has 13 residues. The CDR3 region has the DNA TGTGCCAGCAAGCGAACAGGGATAGACGAGCAGTACTTC. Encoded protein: CASKRTGIDEQYF.

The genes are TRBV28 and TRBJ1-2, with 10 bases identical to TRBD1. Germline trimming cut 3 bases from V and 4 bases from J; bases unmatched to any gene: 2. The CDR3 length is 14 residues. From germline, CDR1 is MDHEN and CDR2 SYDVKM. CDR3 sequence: CASSLGTGVYGYTF. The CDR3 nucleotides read TGTGCCAGCAGTTTGGGGACAGGGGTCTATGGCTACACCTTC.

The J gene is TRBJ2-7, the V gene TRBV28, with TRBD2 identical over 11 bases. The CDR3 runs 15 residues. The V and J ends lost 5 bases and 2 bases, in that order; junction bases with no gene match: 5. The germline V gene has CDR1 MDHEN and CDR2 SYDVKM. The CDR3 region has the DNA TGTGCCAGCAGTACCGGGACTAGCGGTACCTACGAGCAGTACTTC. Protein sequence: CASSTGTSGTYEQYF.

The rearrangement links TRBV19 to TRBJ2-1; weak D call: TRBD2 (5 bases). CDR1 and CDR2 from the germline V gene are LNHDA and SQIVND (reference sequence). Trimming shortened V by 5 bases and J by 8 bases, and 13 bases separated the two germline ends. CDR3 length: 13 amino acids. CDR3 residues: CASSFDKRYEQFF. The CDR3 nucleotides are TGTGCCAGTAGTTTTGATAAGCGGTATGAGCAGTTCTTC.

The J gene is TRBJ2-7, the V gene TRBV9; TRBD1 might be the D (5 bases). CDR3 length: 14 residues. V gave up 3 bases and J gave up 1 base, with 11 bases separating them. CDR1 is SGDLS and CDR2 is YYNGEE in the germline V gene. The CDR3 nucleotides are TGTGCCAGCAGCGCAGACAGTTTATCCTACGAGCAGTACTTC. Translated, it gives CASSADSLSYEQYF.

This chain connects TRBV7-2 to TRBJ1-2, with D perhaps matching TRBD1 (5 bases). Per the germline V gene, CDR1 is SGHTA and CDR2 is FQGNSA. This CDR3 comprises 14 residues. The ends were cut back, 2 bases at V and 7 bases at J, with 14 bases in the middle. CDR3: CASSLIQGSGGYTF. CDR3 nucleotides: TGTGCCAGCAGCTTAATTCAGGGTTCGGGTGGCTACACCTTC.

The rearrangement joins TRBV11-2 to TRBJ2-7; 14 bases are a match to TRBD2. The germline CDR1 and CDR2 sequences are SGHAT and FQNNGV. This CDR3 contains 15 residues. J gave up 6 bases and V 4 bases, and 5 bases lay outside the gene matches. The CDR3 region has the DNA TGTGCCAGCAGCTCAATAGGACTAGCGGGAGGCGAGCAGTACTTC. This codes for CASSSIGLAGGEQYF.

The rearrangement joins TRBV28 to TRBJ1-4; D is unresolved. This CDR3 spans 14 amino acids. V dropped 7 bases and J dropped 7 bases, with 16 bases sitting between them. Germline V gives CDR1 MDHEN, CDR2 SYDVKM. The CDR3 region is CASTLIRGREKLFF. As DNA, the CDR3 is TGTGCCAGCACCCTCATCCGGGGTCGTGAAAAACTGTTTTTT.

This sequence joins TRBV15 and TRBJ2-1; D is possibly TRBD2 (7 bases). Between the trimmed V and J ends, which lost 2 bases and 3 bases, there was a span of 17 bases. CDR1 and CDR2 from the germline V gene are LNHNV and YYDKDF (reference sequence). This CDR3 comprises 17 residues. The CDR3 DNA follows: TGTGCCACCAGCAGACCCCAACCGGGGGGCTTCTACAATGAGCAGTTCTTC. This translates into CATSRPQPGGFYNEQFF.

The CDR3 DNA is TGTGCCAGCAGCTTAGTGGGACACACTACCACAGATACGCAGTATTTT. As protein: CASSLVGHTTTDTQYF. The chain recombines TRBV13 with TRBJ2-3; possible D gene TRBD1, 6 bases. The CDR3 spans 16 residues. Germline CDR1 PRHDT, CDR2 FYEKMQ (reference sequence). V was pared by 1 base and J by 2 bases, with 13 bases between.

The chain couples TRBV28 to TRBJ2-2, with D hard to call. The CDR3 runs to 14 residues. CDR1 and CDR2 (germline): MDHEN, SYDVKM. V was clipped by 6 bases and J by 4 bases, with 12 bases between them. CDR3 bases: TGTGCCAGCAGAGAGCGTCACCCCACCGGGGAGCTGTTTTTT. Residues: CASRERHPTGELFF.

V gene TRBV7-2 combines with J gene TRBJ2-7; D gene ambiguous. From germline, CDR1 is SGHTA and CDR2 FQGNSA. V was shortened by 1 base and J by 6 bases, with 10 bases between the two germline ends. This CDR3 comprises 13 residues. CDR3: CASSLVEASEQYF. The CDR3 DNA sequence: TGTGCCAGCAGCTTAGTAGAGGCCAGCGAGCAGTACTTC.

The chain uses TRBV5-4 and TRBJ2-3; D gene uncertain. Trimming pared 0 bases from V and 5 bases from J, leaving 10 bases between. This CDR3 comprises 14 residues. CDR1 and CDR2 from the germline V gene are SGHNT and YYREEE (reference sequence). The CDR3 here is CASSLAVALDTQYF. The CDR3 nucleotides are TGTGCCAGCAGCTTGGCGGTAGCTTTAGATACGCAGTATTTT. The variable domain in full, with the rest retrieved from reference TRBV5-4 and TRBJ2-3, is ETGVTQSPTHLIKTRGQQVTLRCSSQSGHNTVSWYQQALGQGPQFIFQYYREEENGRGNFPPRFSGLQFPNYSSELNVNALELDDSALYLCASSLAVALDTQYFGPGTRLTVL.